One and the same sample provided the 12 T cell receptor beta chains below, sequenced in a study of T cells after somatic rescue of genetic block. The data were produced by immunoSEQ multiplex PCR, yet TCRdb's version contains in-frame clones alone and is incomplete. This sample has 55,000 to 75,000 clones; roughly 92% occur once, and the top ten carry about 2.7%. The sequenced sample consisted of peripheral blood mononuclear cells (PBMCs). Every receptor here comes from a man in his forties.

V gene TRBV6-6 combines with J gene TRBJ1-2, with D maybe TRBD1 (5 bases). Trimming took 5 bases from V and 2 from J, leaving 15 bases between them. This CDR3 comprises 15 residues. CDR1 is MNHNY, CDR2 SVGAGI, per germline (reference sequence). CDR3 sequence reads: CASSPLRGLNYGYTF. The CDR3 bases are TGTGCCAGCAGTCCTCTGAGGGGCCTAAACTATGGCTACACCTTC.

This clone has a single count. V is TRBV19 and J is TRBJ1-2; the D gene is possibly TRBD1 (6 bases). Germline lookup yields CDR1 LNHDA and CDR2 SQIVND (reference sequence). This CDR3 has 15 amino acids. Trimming pared 5 bases from V and 4 bases from J, leaving 17 bases between. Here the CDR3 reads CASSPSVGGGYGYTF. CDR3 DNA: TGTGCCAGTAGTCCCTCGGTCGGAGGGGGCTATGGCTACACCTTC.

This chain links TRBV20-1 with TRBJ2-1; D gene uncertain. The CDR3 sequence is 11 residues long. Germline values: CDR1 DFQATT, CDR2 SNEGSKA (reference sequence). V lost 1 base and J 5 bases, leaving 3 bases between the germline ends. The CDR3, as DNA: TGCAGTGCTAGAGGCAACAATGAGCAGTTCTTC. This encodes CSARGNNEQFF.

The chain recombines TRBV5-4 with TRBJ2-1, with 7 positions matching TRBD2. CDR1 and CDR2 from the germline V gene are SGHNT and YYREEE (reference sequence). Trimming cost V 2 bases and J 0 bases; bases outside gene matches: 2. The CDR3 has 15 residues. CDR3 in amino acids: CASSFWGGSYNEQFF. CDR3 in DNA: TGTGCCAGCAGCTTTTGGGGGGGCTCCTACAATGAGCAGTTCTTC.

This chain joins TRBV6-5 and TRBJ2-7; TRBD1 matches 9 bases. V gave up 1 base and J gave up 3 bases; unmatched junction bases: 4. The CDR3 has 15 residues. The germline V gene encodes CDR1 MNHEY and CDR2 SVGAGI. The CDR3 loop is CASSYYRDRVYEQYF. CDR3 nucleotides: TGTGCCAGCAGTTACTACCGGGACAGGGTCTACGAGCAGTACTTC.

The rearrangement joins TRBV9 to TRBJ1-3, with unresolved D. V lost 8 bases and J 4 bases, leaving 13 bases between the germline ends. Germline lookup yields CDR1 SGDLS and CDR2 YYNGEE. This CDR3 region has 13 residues. CDR3 sequence: CASSQRNGNTIYF. The CDR3 region has the DNA TGTGCCAGTTCACAGAGGAACGGAAACACCATATATTTT.

V is TRBV30 and J is TRBJ1-3, with unresolved D. The germline gives CDR1 GTSNPN, CDR2 SVGIG (reference sequence). Trimming removed 5 bases from V and 3 bases from J, with 8 bases in between. The CDR3 runs to 12 residues. The chain's CDR3 is CAWDQNGNTIYF. The CDR3 DNA is TGTGCCTGGGACCAAAATGGAAACACCATATATTTT.

The CDR3 DNA follows: TGTGCCAGCAGTCCAACGCCGGACATTACTGAAAGGGAAAAACTGTTTTTT. As protein: CASSPTPDITEREKLFF. The chain combines TRBV27 with TRBJ1-4; D may be TRBD1 (5 bases). Trimming took 5 bases from V and 8 from J, leaving 24 bases between them. The CDR3 totals 17 residues. In germline, CDR1 is MNHEY, CDR2 SMNVEV (reference sequence).

This chain uses TRBV7-9 with TRBJ2-5; tentatively, D is TRBD2 (7 bases). The CDR3 is 14 amino acids. Germline assignment: CDR1 SEHNR and CDR2 FQNEAQ (reference sequence). The ends were cut back, 0 bases at V and 4 bases at J, with 9 bases in the middle. The CDR3 nucleotides read TGTGCCAGCAGCTTAGCGGGGGGGCGAGAGACCCAGTACTTC. Amino acid sequence: CASSLAGGRETQYF.

The rearrangement uses TRBV27 and TRBJ2-6; D perhaps matches TRBD2 (7 bases). V gave up 6 bases and J gave up 2 bases, with 14 bases separating them. This CDR3 has 16 amino acids. Germline CDR1 MNHEY, CDR2 SMNVEV (reference sequence). The CDR3, as DNA: TGTGCCAGCAGAGAAACAGGGAGGGCTGGGGCCAACGTCCTGACTTTC. This gives the protein CASRETGRAGANVLTF.

CDR3 region: CAIRSDREGRNTEAFF. The CDR3 DNA sequence: TGTGCCATCAGATCGGACAGGGAGGGAAGGAACACTGAAGCTTTCTTT. The V gene is TRBV10-3, the J gene TRBJ1-1; TRBD1 matches 8 bases. CDR3 size: 16 residues. The V segment lost 6 bases and the J segment 1 base; nucleotides outside the gene matches: 10. CDR1 ENHRY and CDR2 SYGVKD come from the germline V gene.

The V and J genes are TRBV7-6 and TRBJ1-2; 7 bases fit TRBD1. The V segment lost 4 bases and the J segment 0 bases; nucleotides outside the gene matches: 11. Germline CDR1 reads SGHVS; CDR2 reads FNYEAQ. The CDR3 has 17 residues. The CDR3 reads CASSWRQGGGTNYGYTF. CDR3 in DNA: TGTGCCAGCAGCTGGAGACAGGGCGGGGGAACTAACTATGGCTACACCTTC.